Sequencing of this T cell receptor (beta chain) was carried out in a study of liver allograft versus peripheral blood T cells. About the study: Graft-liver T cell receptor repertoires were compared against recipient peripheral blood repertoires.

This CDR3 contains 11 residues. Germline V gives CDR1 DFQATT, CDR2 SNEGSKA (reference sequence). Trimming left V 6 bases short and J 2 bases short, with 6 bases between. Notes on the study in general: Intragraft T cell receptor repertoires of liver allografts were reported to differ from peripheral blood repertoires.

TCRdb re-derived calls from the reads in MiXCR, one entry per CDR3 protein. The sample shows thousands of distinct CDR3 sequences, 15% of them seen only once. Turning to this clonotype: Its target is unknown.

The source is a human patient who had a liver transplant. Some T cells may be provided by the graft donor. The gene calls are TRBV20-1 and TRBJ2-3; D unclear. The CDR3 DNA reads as TGCAGTGCCTGGGTCACAGATACGCAGTATTTT. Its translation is CSAWVTDTQYF.